A single TCR beta chain is shown here with its context. The germline V gene has CDR1 SGHVS and CDR2 FQNEAQ. This CDR3 is 16 amino acids long. V gave up 5 bases and J gave up 4 bases; unmatched junction bases: 12. Data came from immunoSEQ multiplex PCR; TCRdb stores just in-frame clones and leaves some out. Among about 89,000 clones listed, around 94% were seen once. These data come from a study of T cell changes during pregnancy in multiple sclerosis. The chain employs TRBV7-8 and TRBJ2-5; 8 bases fit TRBD1. This clonotype was obtained from a female donor with multiple sclerosis, enrolled in a pregnancy study. The specimen was peripheral blood, collected in the third trimester of pregnancy. The CDR3 region is CASSSGRDRFSETQYF. For the CDR3, the DNA is TGTGCCAGCAGCAGCGGCCGGGACAGGTTTTCAGAGACCCAGTACTTC.